This T cell receptor (beta chain) was identified during a study of blood T cell repertoires in COVID-19. Study-wide context: The United States, Italy and Spain were the sources of the acute and convalescent COVID-19 samples. PBMCs, B-cell-depleted T cells, or T cells provided the cDNA or gDNA that made up the material.

V gave up 3 bases and J gave up 3 bases, with 13 bases separating them. CDR3 length: 15 amino acids. The germline gives CDR1 SGHRS, CDR2 YFSETQ. Clones were sequenced by immunoSEQ multiplex PCR, and TCRdb holds only the in-frame ones, with some missing. Here the sample spans roughly 80,000 clones, around 81% being singletons. The sample consisted of peripheral blood. The source of this sequence is a man of 80 years or more with acute or convalescent COVID-19. The rearrangement uses TRBV5-1 and TRBJ2-1; D is perhaps TRBD2 (5 bases). The CDR3 bases are TGCGCCAGCAGCTCGAGTAGCGCACACTACAATGAGCAGTTCTTC. It is translated as CASSSSSAHYNEQFF.